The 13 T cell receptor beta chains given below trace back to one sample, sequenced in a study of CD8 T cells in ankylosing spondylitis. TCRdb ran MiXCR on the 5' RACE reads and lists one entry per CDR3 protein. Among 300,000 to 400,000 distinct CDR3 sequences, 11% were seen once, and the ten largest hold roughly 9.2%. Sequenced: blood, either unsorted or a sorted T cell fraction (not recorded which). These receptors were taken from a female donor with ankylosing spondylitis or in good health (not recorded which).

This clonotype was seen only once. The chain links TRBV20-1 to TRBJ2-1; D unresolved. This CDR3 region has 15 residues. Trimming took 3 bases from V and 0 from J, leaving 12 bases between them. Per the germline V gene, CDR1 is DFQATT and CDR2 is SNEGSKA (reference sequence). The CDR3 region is CSARPFLSSYNEQFF. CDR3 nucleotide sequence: TGCAGTGCTAGGCCTTTCTTATCCTCCTACAATGAGCAGTTCTTC.

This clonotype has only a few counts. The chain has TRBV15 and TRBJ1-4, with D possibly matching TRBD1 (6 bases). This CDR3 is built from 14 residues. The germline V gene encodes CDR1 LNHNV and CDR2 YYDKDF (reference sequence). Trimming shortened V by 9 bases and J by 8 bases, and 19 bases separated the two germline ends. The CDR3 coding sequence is TGTGCCACTGTTGAAGGGGGAGCGGGAGAAAAACTGTTTTTT. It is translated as CATVEGGAGEKLFF.

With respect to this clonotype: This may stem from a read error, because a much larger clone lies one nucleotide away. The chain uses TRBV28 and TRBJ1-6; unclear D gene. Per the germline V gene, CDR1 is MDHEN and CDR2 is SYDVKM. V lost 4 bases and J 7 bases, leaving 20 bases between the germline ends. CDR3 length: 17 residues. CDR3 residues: CASSSPRTVLKNSPLHF. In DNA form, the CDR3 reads TGTGCCAGCAGTTCTCCCAGGACTGTGCTTAAGAATTCACCCCTCCACTTT.

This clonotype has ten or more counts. The CDR3 DNA sequence: TGCAGTGCTACCCCGGTAGACGCCTCCTACGAGCAGTACTTC. This codes for CSATPVDASYEQYF. The rearrangement links TRBV20-1 to TRBJ2-7; D is unclear. V was trimmed by 4 bases and J by 0 bases, leaving 13 bases between them. CDR3 length equals 14 residues. Germline CDR1 and CDR2: DFQATT and SNEGSKA (reference sequence).

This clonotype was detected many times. Here the CDR3 DNA reads TGTGCCAGCAGGGGACAGGGCCTATTCGGGGAGCTGTTTTTT. The encoded protein is CASRGQGLFGELFF. The V call is TRBV19, the J call TRBJ2-2; 9 nucleotides agree with TRBD1. This CDR3 is 14 amino acids long. Trimming took 9 bases from V and 7 from J; bases not matched to a gene: 9. Per germline, CDR1 LNHDA and CDR2 SQIVND (reference sequence).

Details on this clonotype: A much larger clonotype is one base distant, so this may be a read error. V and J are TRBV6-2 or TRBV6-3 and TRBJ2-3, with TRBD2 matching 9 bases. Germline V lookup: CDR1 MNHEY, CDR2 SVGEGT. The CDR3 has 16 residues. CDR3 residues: CASSYAAGGRTDTPYF. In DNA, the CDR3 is TGTGCCAGCAGTTACGCAGCGGGAGGACGCACAGATACGCCGTATTTT.

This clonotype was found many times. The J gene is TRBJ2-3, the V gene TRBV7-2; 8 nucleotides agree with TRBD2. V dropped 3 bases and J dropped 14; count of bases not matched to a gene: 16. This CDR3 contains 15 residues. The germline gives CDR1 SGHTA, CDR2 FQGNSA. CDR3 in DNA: TGTGCCAGCAGCTTCCTAATGGGAGCGGGAGAAGGTCGGTATTTT. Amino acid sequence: CASSFLMGAGEGRYF.

The CDR3 sequence is CASSLGWRSSYNEQFF. The DNA for the CDR3 is TGTGCCAGCAGCTTAGGATGGAGGAGCTCCTACAATGAGCAGTTCTTC. The rearrangement joins TRBV11-2 to TRBJ2-1; maybe TRBD2 (5 bases). This CDR3 is built from 16 residues. V was shortened by 1 base and J by 0 bases, with 10 bases between the two germline ends. CDR1 is SGHAT and CDR2 is FQNNGV in the germline V gene.

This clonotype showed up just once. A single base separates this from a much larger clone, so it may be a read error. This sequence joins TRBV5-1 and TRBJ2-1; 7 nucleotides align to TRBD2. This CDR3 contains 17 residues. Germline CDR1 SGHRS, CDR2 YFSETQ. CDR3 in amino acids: CANSLASGREMGSEQFF. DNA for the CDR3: TGCGCCAACAGCTTGGCGTCTGGGCGGGAGATGGGCTCTGAGCAGTTCTTC.

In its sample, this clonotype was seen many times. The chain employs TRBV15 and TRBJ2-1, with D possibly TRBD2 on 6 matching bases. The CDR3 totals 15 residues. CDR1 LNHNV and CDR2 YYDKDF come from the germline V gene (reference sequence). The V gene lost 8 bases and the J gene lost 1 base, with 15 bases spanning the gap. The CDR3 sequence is CATWIASASYNEQFF. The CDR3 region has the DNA TGTGCCACCTGGATAGCTAGCGCGTCCTACAATGAGCAGTTCTTC.

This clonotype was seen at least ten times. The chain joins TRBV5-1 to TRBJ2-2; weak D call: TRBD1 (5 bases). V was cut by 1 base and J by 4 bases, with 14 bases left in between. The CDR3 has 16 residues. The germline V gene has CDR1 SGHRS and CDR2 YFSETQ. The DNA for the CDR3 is TGCGCCAGCAGCTTGATAGTAGGGGCGCCCACCGGGGAGCTGTTTTTT. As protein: CASSLIVGAPTGELFF. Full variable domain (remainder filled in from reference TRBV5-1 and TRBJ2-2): KAGVTQTPRYLIKTRGQQVTLSCSPISGHRSVSWYQQTPGQGLQFLFEYFSETQRNKGNFPGRFSGRQFSNSRSEMNVSTLELGDSALYLCASSLIVGAPTGELFFGEGSRLTVL.

This CDR3 is CASSRPGQGLYEQYF. CDR3 sequence (DNA): TGTGCCAGCAGCCGACCGGGACAGGGTTTGTACGAGCAGTACTTC. V is TRBV28 and J is TRBJ2-7; the match to TRBD1 covers 9 bases. Trimming at V came to 6 bases and at J to 4 bases, leaving 10 bases not matched to a gene. The CDR3 extends over 15 amino acids. Germline loops: CDR1 MDHEN, CDR2 SYDVKM.

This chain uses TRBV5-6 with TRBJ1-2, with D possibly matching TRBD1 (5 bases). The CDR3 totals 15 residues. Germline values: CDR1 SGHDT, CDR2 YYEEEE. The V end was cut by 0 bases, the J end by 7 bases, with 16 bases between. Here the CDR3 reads CASSLDFRDRCGYTF. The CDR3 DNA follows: TGTGCCAGCAGCTTGGACTTCCGGGACCGATGTGGCTACACCTTC.